This entry lists 14 T cell receptor beta chains sequenced from one sample in a study of T cells in localized non-small cell lung cancer. Using immunoSEQ multiplex PCR, the repertoire was profiled, and TCRdb retains in-frame clones only, with some absent. There are fewer than 20,000 clones in the sample; about 88% occur only once, and approximately 26% lies in the top ten. The sample here was peripheral blood, taken before any cancer treatment. The receptors come from a female donor older than 55 with stage III squamous cell lung carcinoma.

CDR3 nucleotides: TGTGCCTGCGGGACGGAGAACACCGGGGAGCTGTTTTTT. Translation gives CACGTENTGELFF. The genes are TRBV30 and TRBJ2-2; either TRBD1 or TRBD2 may supply D (5 bases each). The CDR3 consists of 13 residues. The germline V and J ends were trimmed by 6 bases and 1 base, with 9 bases remaining between them. Per germline, CDR1 GTSNPN and CDR2 SVGIG (reference sequence).

The chain carries TRBV7-9 and TRBJ2-1, with D possibly TRBD1 on 7 matching bases. The CDR3 spans 15 residues. The germline V gene encodes CDR1 SEHNR and CDR2 FQNEAQ (reference sequence). The V gene lost 3 bases and the J gene lost 8 bases, with 17 bases spanning the gap. CDR3 in DNA: TGTGCCAGCAGCTTCGGCCAGGGGGGATACGATGAGCAGTTCTTC. This gives the protein CASSFGQGGYDEQFF. The full variable domain, completed using reference TRBV7-9 and TRBJ2-1, is DTGVSQNPRHKITKRGQNVTFRCDPISEHNRLYWYRQTLGQGPEFLTYFQNEAQLEKSRLLSDRFSAERPKGSFSTLEIQRTEQGDSAMYLCASSFGQGGYDEQFFGPGTRLTVL.

The CDR3, as DNA: TGTGCCAGCAGTCAGTACGGGGAGGGTCAGCCCCAGCATTTT. Residues: CASSQYGEGQPQHF. The chain is built from TRBV6-6 and TRBJ1-5; D remains ambiguous. Germline-derived CDR1 and CDR2 are MNHNY and SVGAGI (reference sequence). CDR3 length: 14 amino acids. V lost 5 bases to trimming and J lost 6 bases, with 14 bases between them.

The V gene is TRBV5-3, the J gene TRBJ2-7; D gene uncertain. TRBV5-3 is an open reading frame, and its role is uncertain. The germline V and J ends were trimmed by 1 base and 5 bases, with 4 bases remaining between them. This CDR3 has 11 residues. Here the CDR3 DNA reads TGTGCCAGAAGCTTGAAGGACGAGCAGTACTTC. Its translation: CARSLKDEQYF.

The chain recombines TRBV7-2 with TRBJ1-2; D perhaps matches TRBD1 (5 bases). The CDR3 is 15 amino acids. CDR1 and CDR2 (germline): SGHTA, FQGNSA. V lost 2 bases, J lost 4 bases, and 14 bases lay in between. The CDR3 bases are TGTGCCAGCAGCTTAAATGGGGACCAGGGCTATGGCTACACCTTC. It codes for CASSLNGDQGYGYTF.

This CDR3 is CASSLLPGPDQPQHF. The CDR3 bases are TGTGCCAGCAGCTTACTCCCTGGACCGGATCAGCCCCAGCATTTT. The gene calls are TRBV7-6 and TRBJ1-5; D gene unclear. This CDR3 comprises 15 residues. Looked up from germline, CDR1 is SGHVS and CDR2 is FNYEAQ. V lost 2 bases to trimming and J lost 5 bases, with 13 bases between them.

This clone was seen only once. The V and J genes are TRBV5-4 and TRBJ2-1; D possibly corresponds to TRBD2 (6 bases). The length of the CDR3 is 16 residues. In germline, CDR1 is SGHNT, CDR2 YYREEE (reference sequence). Trimming took 4 bases from V and 0 from J, leaving 14 bases between them. The DNA of the CDR3 is TGTGCCAGCAGCGCCTCTAGCGTAAGCTCCTACAATGAGCAGTTCTTC. This codes for CASSASSVSSYNEQFF.

About this clone itself: The junction does not match germline at one end; this may be a read error. This chain connects TRBV7-4 to TRBJ2-1; D is perhaps TRBD2 (6 bases). Germline V gene data show CDR1 as SGHVT and CDR2 as SQSDAQ. CDR3 size: 19 residues. The CDR3 reads CASSQESVGTESSYNEQFF. CDR3 nucleotide sequence: TGCGCCAGCAGCCAAGAGTCGGTCGGGACTGAAAGCTCCTACAATGAGCAGTTCTTC.

V usage is TRBV6-4 and J usage is TRBJ2-1, with D possibly called TRBD1 or TRBD2 (5 bases each). This CDR3 has 16 amino acids. CDR1 MRHNA and CDR2 SNTAGT come from the germline V gene. The V and J ends lost 3 bases and 3 bases respectively, with 15 bases between them. The CDR3 protein is CASSETASSFYNEQFF. DNA for the CDR3: TGTGCCAGCAGTGAGACAGCCTCTAGCTTCTACAATGAGCAGTTCTTC.

The genes are TRBV7-3 and TRBJ1-1, with 11 bases matching TRBD1. The V gene's germline CDR1 is SGHTA and CDR2 FQGTGA. CDR3 size: 15 residues. V trimming: 4 bases; J trimming: 7 bases; junction bases outside the gene matches: 8. The CDR3 nucleotides are TGTGCCAGCAGCTCGAGTGGACAGGGGGCCAATGAAGCTTTCTTT. It codes for CASSSSGQGANEAFF.

The chain recombines TRBV5-1 with TRBJ1-4, with D unresolved. Germline V lookup: CDR1 SGHRS, CDR2 YFSETQ. Trimming pared 4 bases from V and 7 bases from J, leaving 11 bases between. The CDR3 loop spans 13 amino acids. As DNA, the CDR3 is TGCGCCAGCAGCCTCGGGTTTGGTGAAAAACTGTTTTTT. Its protein product is CASSLGFGEKLFF.

A remark on this clone: Other DNA variants within this sample encode the same CDR3. The chain uses TRBV6-1 and TRBJ1-4; the D gene is possibly TRBD1 (5 bases). Trimming shortened V by 4 bases and J by 0 bases, and 21 bases separated the two germline ends. The CDR3 consists of 19 residues. Germline CDR1 reads MNHNS; CDR2 reads SASEGT. The CDR3 loop is CASSGGRDGLFATNEKLFF. In nucleotides, the CDR3 is TGTGCCAGCAGTGGAGGTCGGGACGGCTTATTCGCAACTAATGAAAAACTGTTTTTT.

This clone was counted only a few times. This sequence joins TRBV19 and TRBJ1-6; D uncertain. CDR3 length: 13 amino acids. Germline-derived CDR1 and CDR2 are LNHDA and SQIVND (reference sequence). V was clipped by 4 bases and J by 7 bases, with 8 bases between them. CDR3: CASSTLGNSPLHF. CDR3 bases: TGTGCCAGTAGTACCCTAGGAAATTCACCCCTCCACTTT.

The V and J genes are TRBV5-4 and TRBJ2-1; 11 bases align to TRBD2. Germline V gene data show CDR1 as SGHNT and CDR2 as YYREEE (reference sequence). The CDR3 covers 15 residues. The J segment lost 7 bases and the V segment lost 2 bases, leaving 5 bases of the junction unmatched. The CDR3 region is CASSLYLAGGNEQFF. The CDR3 DNA is TGTGCCAGCAGCTTATACCTAGCGGGAGGTAATGAGCAGTTCTTC.